These 26 T cell receptor beta chains were all obtained from the same sample, sequenced in a study of blood T cell repertoires in COVID-19. Clones were sequenced by immunoSEQ multiplex PCR, and TCRdb holds only the in-frame ones, with some missing. The table records more than 150,000 clones, around 90% of them present only once. The sequenced sample consisted of PBMCs or T cells enriched from blood (not recorded which). These receptors all stem from a woman aged 25 to 45 who had recovered from COVID-19.

This chain links TRBV2 with TRBJ1-2; D may be TRBD1 (5 bases). The CDR3 totals 16 residues. Per the germline V gene, CDR1 is SNHLY and CDR2 is FYNNEI. Trimming took off 2 bases at V and 2 bases at J, with 15 bases between the two ends. DNA for the CDR3: TGTGCCAGCAGTGAAAGGGGAGGGGACCCGAACTATGGCTACACCTTC. Protein: CASSERGGDPNYGYTF. Based on the CDR3 plus reference TRBV2 and TRBJ1-2, the full variable domain is EPEVTQTPSHQVTQMGQEVILRCVPISNHLYFYWYRQILGQKVEFLVSFYNNEISEKSEIFDDQFSVERPDGSNFTLKIRSTKLEDSAMYFCASSERGGDPNYGYTFGSGTRLTVV.

The rearrangement joins TRBV7-2 to TRBJ2-1; 10 bases line up with TRBD2. The CDR3 totals 15 residues. V dropped 5 bases and J dropped 7; count of bases not matched to a gene: 8. Germline CDR1 and CDR2: SGHTA and FQGNSA. This CDR3 reads CASSHSGGASNEQFF. DNA for the CDR3: TGTGCCAGCAGCCACAGCGGGGGGGCGTCAAATGAGCAGTTCTTC.

This chain uses TRBV24-1 with TRBJ2-1, with 8 bases matching TRBD1. V trimming: 4 bases; J trimming: 6 bases; junction bases outside the gene matches: 7. This CDR3 has 15 residues. From germline, CDR1 is KGHDR and CDR2 SFDVKD. The CDR3 loop reads CATSDGQGIRNEQFF. Here the CDR3 DNA reads TGTGCCACCAGTGACGGACAGGGCATTCGCAATGAGCAGTTCTTC.

This clone came up once. The chain uses TRBV6-5 and TRBJ2-5; 12 nucleotides agree with TRBD2. V lost 5 bases and J lost 1; bases outside the gene matches: 2. CDR1 and CDR2 from the germline V gene are MNHEY and SVGAGI. The CDR3 consists of 15 residues. CDR3 DNA: TGTGCCAGCAGTAAGACTAGCGGGGGCCAAGAGACCCAGTACTTC. Translation gives CASSKTSGGQETQYF.

This clone showed up just a few times. The chain has TRBV11-2 and TRBJ1-2; the D is unclear. Germline-derived CDR1 and CDR2 are SGHAT and FQNNGV. Trimming removed 0 bases at V and 0 bases at J, with 20 bases between. The CDR3 is 19 amino acids. The CDR3 is CASSLDGFVSYGTNYGYTF. In DNA form, the CDR3 reads TGTGCCAGCAGCTTAGATGGGTTTGTGTCCTACGGGACTAACTATGGCTACACCTTC.

This chain connects TRBV4-1 to TRBJ1-6; a weak D match, TRBD1 (6 bases). Germline lookup yields CDR1 MGHRA and CDR2 YSYEKL. V was pared by 5 bases and J by 7 bases, with 15 bases between. This CDR3 is built from 15 residues. As DNA, the CDR3 is TGCGCCAGCAGCTTGGGGGCTGTCCTGAATTCACCCCTCCACTTT. Translation: CASSLGAVLNSPLHF.

This chain uses TRBV27 with TRBJ2-1; D is ambiguous. The CDR3 has 15 residues. Germline CDR1 and CDR2: MNHEY and SMNVEV (reference sequence). Trimming removed 2 bases from V and 0 bases from J, with 8 bases in between. Here the CDR3 DNA reads TGTGCCAGCAGTTTACGGCGGAGCTCCTACAATGAGCAGTTCTTC. Its protein is CASSLRRSSYNEQFF.

This sequence joins TRBV2 and TRBJ2-5; 10 bases line up with TRBD2. Germline V lookup: CDR1 SNHLY, CDR2 FYNNEI. The CDR3 has 16 residues. J gave up 2 bases and V 7 bases, and 10 bases lay outside the gene matches. CDR3 protein: CASKRWTSGEQETQYF. CDR3 nucleotides: TGTGCCAGCAAGAGGTGGACTAGCGGCGAACAAGAGACCCAGTACTTC. The full variable domain, its missing parts supplied by reference TRBV2 and TRBJ2-5, is EPEVTQTPSHQVTQMGQEVILRCVPISNHLYFYWYRQILGQKVEFLVSFYNNEISEKSEIFDDQFSVERPDGSNFTLKIRSTKLEDSAMYFCASKRWTSGEQETQYFGPGTRLLVL.

The chain recombines TRBV5-1 with TRBJ1-1; 9 nucleotides line up with TRBD1. The CDR3 totals 15 residues. Unmatched junction bases numbered 4, after V lost 0 bases and J lost 4 bases. In germline, CDR1 is SGHRS, CDR2 YFSETQ. Written as DNA, the CDR3 is TGCGCCAGCAGCTTGGGAGCGGGACAGGGCACTGAAGCTTTCTTT. Protein sequence: CASSLGAGQGTEAFF.

This CDR3 is CASSQGRSWTSYEQYF. CDR3 bases: TGTGCCAGCAGCCAAGGCCGGTCCTGGACATCGTACGAGCAGTACTTC. The chain links TRBV14 to TRBJ2-7; TRBD1 might be the D (5 bases). The CDR3 covers 16 residues. From germline, CDR1 is SGHDN and CDR2 FVKESK. The V end was cut by 1 base, the J end by 4 bases, with 17 bases between.

The CDR3 loop is CAAGGWDGYTF. CDR3 in DNA: TGTGCCGCCGGAGGTTGGGATGGCTACACCTTC. This sequence joins TRBV24-1 and TRBJ1-2, with D unresolved. Trimming took 12 bases from V and 6 from J, leaving 13 bases between them. Germline CDR1 KGHDR, CDR2 SFDVKD. This CDR3 has 11 amino acids.

The V gene is TRBV10-3, the J gene TRBJ1-5, with a possible D match to TRBD1 (6 bases). Trimming took off 3 bases at V and 1 base at J, with 7 bases between the two ends. The V gene's germline CDR1 is ENHRY and CDR2 SYGVKD. The CDR3 totals 14 residues. As DNA, the CDR3 is TGTGCCATCAGTGAACAGGGAAGCAATCAGCCCCAGCATTTT. This codes for CAISEQGSNQPQHF.

This clone has just one count. The rearrangement joins TRBV25-1 to TRBJ1-1; D remains unclear. The CDR3 totals 14 residues. V was pared by 8 bases and J by 1 base, with 14 bases between. The V gene's germline CDR1 is MGHDK and CDR2 SYGVNS. In DNA form, the CDR3 reads TGTGCCAGCGGAACGGGATTTGCGAACACTGAAGCTTTCTTT. This codes for CASGTGFANTEAFF. Based on the CDR3 plus reference TRBV25-1 and TRBJ1-1, the full variable domain is EADIYQTPRYLVIGTGKKITLECSQTMGHDKMYWYQQDPGMELHLIHYSYGVNSTEKGDLSSESTVSRIRTEHFPLTLESARPSHTSQYLCASGTGFANTEAFFGQGTRLTVV.

The chain links TRBV3-1 (or the pseudogene TRBV3-2) to TRBJ1-6; 8 bases map to TRBD1. This CDR3 is 15 amino acids long. The junction had 9 bases not matched to a gene; V was cut back by 5 bases and J by 9 bases. CDR1 is LGHDT and CDR2 is YNNKEL in the germline V gene (reference sequence). Written as DNA, the CDR3 is TGTGCCAGCAGCGACCGGACAGGGAGAGCTTCACCCCTCCACTTT. This codes for CASSDRTGRASPLHF.

The rearrangement uses TRBV18 and TRBJ1-1; D remains ambiguous. V was clipped by 3 bases and J by 4 bases, with 12 bases between them. The CDR3 contains 14 residues. CDR1 KGHSH and CDR2 LQKENI come from the germline V gene. CDR3 bases: TGTGCCAGCTCACCCAATGAGGGTGGCACTGAAGCTTTCTTT. Protein product: CASSPNEGGTEAFF.

The chain is built from TRBV3-1 (or the pseudogene TRBV3-2) and TRBJ2-3; D ambiguous. The CDR3 contains 14 residues. Germline V CDR1 and CDR2: LGHDT, YNNKEL (reference sequence). Trimming pared 0 bases from V and 2 bases from J, leaving 6 bases between. CDR3: CASSQDTSTDTQYF. DNA for the CDR3: TGTGCCAGCAGCCAAGATACTTCCACAGATACGCAGTATTTT.

The gene calls are TRBV7-3 and TRBJ2-7, with 8 bases matching TRBD2. CDR1 and CDR2 (germline): SGHTA, FQGTGA. The V and J ends lost 5 bases and 3 bases, in that order; junction bases with no gene match: 9. The CDR3 runs to 15 residues. CDR3 nucleotide sequence: TGTGCCAGCAGCGACTCCGGGACTAGATACTACGAGCAGTACTTC. Amino acids: CASSDSGTRYYEQYF.

The rearrangement joins TRBV18 to TRBJ1-1; D perhaps matches TRBD1 (5 bases). The CDR3 is made up of 15 amino acids. Germline values: CDR1 KGHSH, CDR2 LQKENI. Trimming shortened V by 3 bases and J by 3 bases, and 14 bases separated the two germline ends. In DNA form, the CDR3 reads TGTGCCAGCTCACCGTTAGACAGCTCAGACACTGAAGCTTTCTTT. This codes for CASSPLDSSDTEAFF. The full variable domain, completed using reference TRBV18 and TRBJ1-1, is NAGVMQNPRHLVRRRGQEARLRCSPMKGHSHVYWYRQLPEEGLKFMVYLQKENIIDESGMPKERFSAEFPKEGPSILRIQQVVRGDSAAYFCASSPLDSSDTEAFFGQGTRLTVV.

J is TRBJ2-2 and V is TRBV7-2; 9 positions agree with TRBD1. Germline V gene lookup returns CDR1 SGHTA and CDR2 FQGNSA. This CDR3 spans 18 amino acids. The J segment lost 6 bases and the V segment lost 5 bases, leaving 16 bases of the junction unmatched. Here the CDR3 reads CASSLVSGQGLGAGELFF. Written as DNA, the CDR3 is TGTGCCAGCAGCCTCGTCTCCGGACAGGGGCTTGGTGCCGGGGAGCTGTTTTTT.

This sequence joins TRBV21-1 and TRBJ1-3; the table's TRBD1 call for D was not verified on the DNA. TRBV21-1 is flagged as a pseudogene. This CDR3 is built from 16 residues. CDR3 coding DNA: TGTGCCAGCAGCAAAGGAGGCCAGGGGGCTGGAAACACCATATATTTT. This codes for CASSKGGQGAGNTIYF.

The V call is TRBV5-4, the J call TRBJ2-7; D is undetermined. There are 16 residues in the CDR3. Looked up from germline, CDR1 is SGHNT and CDR2 is YYREEE (reference sequence). Between the trimmed V and J ends, which lost 2 bases and 3 bases, there was a span of 18 bases. CDR3 protein: CASSFIQYSVNYEQYF. In DNA, the CDR3 is TGTGCCAGCAGCTTTATACAGTATTCAGTAAACTACGAGCAGTACTTC.

The chain is built from TRBV29-1 and TRBJ1-1; D ambiguous. The germline gives CDR1 SQVTM, CDR2 ANQGSEA. Trimming removed 4 bases at V and 1 base at J, with 7 bases between. The CDR3 loop spans 12 amino acids. Here the CDR3 reads CSVGQWNTEAFF. The CDR3 bases are TGCAGCGTTGGGCAGTGGAACACTGAAGCTTTCTTT.

The CDR3 loop reads CASSQEAPRTGYTF. The CDR3 coding sequence is TGCGCCAGCAGCCAAGAGGCCCCCCGTACTGGCTACACCTTC. V gene TRBV4-1 combines with J gene TRBJ1-2; no clear D gene. There are 14 residues in the CDR3. Trimming shortened V by 0 bases and J by 7 bases, and 12 bases separated the two germline ends. CDR1 and CDR2 from the germline V gene are MGHRA and YSYEKL.

This clone has at least ten counts. The V gene is TRBV7-8, the J gene TRBJ1-5, with D unclear. V lost 5 bases and J lost 5, with 13 bases in between. This CDR3 comprises 14 residues. Germline values: CDR1 SGHVS, CDR2 FQNEAQ. CDR3 protein: CASSPRESDQPQHF. Here the CDR3 DNA reads TGTGCCAGCAGCCCCCGGGAAAGTGATCAGCCCCAGCATTTT.

The V and J genes are TRBV28 and TRBJ1-3, with D unclear. CDR3 size: 13 residues. V was trimmed by 7 bases and J by 2 bases, leaving 9 bases between them. Germline CDR1 reads MDHEN; CDR2 reads SYDVKM. The CDR3 loop reads CASMEEAGNTIYF. CDR3 coding DNA: TGTGCCAGCATGGAGGAAGCTGGAAACACCATATATTTT.

As to this clone: One end of the junction varies from germline; a read error may be responsible. The chain employs TRBV7-8 and TRBJ2-2; no clear D. The germline gives CDR1 SGHVS, CDR2 FQNEAQ. The CDR3 is 15 amino acids. The CDR3 sequence is CASSLPARNIGELFF. CDR3 sequence (DNA): TGTGCCAGCAGCTTACCAGCGAGAAACATCGGGGAGCTGTTTTTT.